These T cell receptor beta chains were read from a single sample in a study of T cells in Graves' hyperthyroidism and ophthalmopathy. TCRdb fed the multiplex PCR reads into MiXCR, producing one record per CDR3 protein. The sample lists hundreds of thousands of distinct CDR3 sequences; 14% were seen once. Sequences were obtained from blood. These TCRs come from a woman in her forties with Graves' hyperthyroidism. Both conserved end residues are part of each CDR3. Fields, in order: CDR3 DNA, CDR3 protein, V gene, J gene, D gene, clone size. D genes are given only for firm matches. Clone size appears in some rows only: once, few, many, or a class for an expanded clone.

CDR3 DNA: TGCGCCAGCAGCTTGGGGGTACAGGGGGAAGATGGCTACACCTTC
CDR3 protein: CASSLGVQGEDGYTF
V gene: TRBV5-1
J gene: TRBJ1-2
D gene: TRBD1
clone size: -

CDR3 DNA: TGTGCCAGCTCACCAATCGGTTCCGGGACAGTCAAGCACGAGCAGTACTTC
CDR3 protein: CASSPIGSGTVKHEQYF
V gene: TRBV18
J gene: TRBJ2-7
D gene: TRBD1
clone size: many

CDR3 DNA: TGTGCCAGCAGCCCCACTCTAGGGCTTACAGATACGCAGTATTTT
CDR3 protein: CASSPTLGLTDTQYF
V gene: TRBV12-3/TRBV12-4
J gene: TRBJ2-3
D gene: -
clone size: many

CDR3 DNA: TGTGCCAGCTCACCCCCCGGGACAGGGGTTAATGAGCAGTTCTTC
CDR3 protein: CASSPPGTGVNEQFF
V gene: TRBV18
J gene: TRBJ2-1
D gene: TRBD1
clone size: many

CDR3 DNA: TGTGCCAGCAGCTCCTCTAGCGGGAGGAACAATGAGCAGTTCTTC
CDR3 protein: CASSSSSGRNNEQFF
V gene: TRBV5-1
J gene: TRBJ2-1
D gene: TRBD2
clone size: many

CDR3 DNA: TGTGCCATCAGTGAGCGGGGGACTGAAGCTTTCTTT
CDR3 protein: CAISERGTEAFF
V gene: TRBV10-3
J gene: TRBJ1-1
D gene: -
clone size: many

CDR3 DNA: TGCAGTGCTAACTGGATCCCCTACGAGCAGTACTTC
CDR3 protein: CSANWIPYEQYF
V gene: TRBV20-1
J gene: TRBJ2-7
D gene: -
clone size: -

CDR3 DNA: TGTGCCAGTAGTGTGGGACTAGCGGCCAACTACAATGAGCAGTTCTTC
CDR3 protein: CASSVGLAANYNEQFF
V gene: TRBV19
J gene: TRBJ2-1
D gene: TRBD2
clone size: -

CDR3 DNA: TGTGCCAGCAGTTTACCCCGGACTAGCGGCTACAATGAGCAGTTCTTC
CDR3 protein: CASSLPRTSGYNEQFF
V gene: TRBV28
J gene: TRBJ2-1
D gene: TRBD2
clone size: -

CDR3 DNA: TGTGCCAGCAGCCTATACGGGACACGGGCCCACGAAGCTTTCTTT
CDR3 protein: CASSLYGTRAHEAFF
V gene: TRBV7-8
J gene: TRBJ1-1
D gene: -
clone size: many

CDR3 DNA: TGTGCCAGCAGCTTAAGGACATTACAAGAGACCCAGTACTTC
CDR3 protein: CASSLRTLQETQYF
V gene: TRBV7-9
J gene: TRBJ2-5
D gene: -
clone size: many

CDR3 DNA: TGTGCCAGCAGCGTTATGGACAGCTCTGGAAACACCATATATTTT
CDR3 protein: CASSVMDSSGNTIYF
V gene: TRBV9
J gene: TRBJ1-3
D gene: -
clone size: once

CDR3 DNA: TGTGCCAGCAGTCCCCGGGGCGGGACTAGCGGGAGCTTTTACACCGGGGAGCTGTTTTTT
CDR3 protein: CASSPRGGTSGSFYTGELFF
V gene: TRBV6-1
J gene: TRBJ2-2
D gene: TRBD2
clone size: few

CDR3 DNA: TGTGCCAGCAGTTACTCGGCTAGCGGTGACTCCTACAATGAGCAGTTCTTC
CDR3 protein: CASSYSASGDSYNEQFF
V gene: TRBV6-5
J gene: TRBJ2-1
D gene: TRBD2
clone size: many

CDR3 DNA: TGCGCCAGCAGCCGTAGCGGGAGTTCCCCCTACGAGCAGTACTTC
CDR3 protein: CASSRSGSSPYEQYF
V gene: TRBV5-1
J gene: TRBJ2-7
D gene: TRBD2
clone size: many

CDR3 DNA: TGTGCCAGCAGCCGGTTGAGTACGAGCACAGATACGCAGTATTTT
CDR3 protein: CASSRLSTSTDTQYF
V gene: TRBV28
J gene: TRBJ2-3
D gene: -
clone size: many

CDR3 DNA: TGTGCCAGCAGTTCCACCGGGACTCCGCGGGGGAATGAGCAGTTCTTC
CDR3 protein: CASSSTGTPRGNEQFF
V gene: TRBV28
J gene: TRBJ2-1
D gene: TRBD2
clone size: many

CDR3 DNA: TGTGCCAGCAGCCCCCCGTCGGCGGGAGGGTTCGACGAGCAGTACTTC
CDR3 protein: CASSPPSAGGFDEQYF
V gene: TRBV7-9
J gene: TRBJ2-7
D gene: TRBD2
clone size: -

CDR3 DNA: TGTGCCAGCAGCCCCGACAGGACCTCCACAGATACGCAGTATTTT
CDR3 protein: CASSPDRTSTDTQYF
V gene: TRBV7-3
J gene: TRBJ2-3
D gene: -
clone size: many

CDR3 DNA: TGTGCCAGCAGTTTATCTCTGGGACAGGGCTCCTACGAGCAGTACTTC
CDR3 protein: CASSLSLGQGSYEQYF
V gene: TRBV12-3/TRBV12-4
J gene: TRBJ2-7
D gene: TRBD1
clone size: many

CDR3 DNA: TGTGCCAGCAGTGGAGGGGATGACTATGGCTACACCTTC
CDR3 protein: CASSGGDDYGYTF
V gene: TRBV27
J gene: TRBJ1-2
D gene: -
clone size: -

CDR3 DNA: TGCAGCGTTGACATTCGGACTAGCGGGAGAATCGATACGCAGTATTTT
CDR3 protein: CSVDIRTSGRIDTQYF
V gene: TRBV29-1
J gene: TRBJ2-3
D gene: TRBD2
clone size: many

CDR3 DNA: TGTGCCAGCAGCTCGATGACTAGTATGGATGAGCAGTTCTTC
CDR3 protein: CASSSMTSMDEQFF
V gene: TRBV11-2
J gene: TRBJ2-1
D gene: -
clone size: few

CDR3 DNA: TGTGCCAGCAGTTACTCGAGTAGGGGAGCCGGGGCCAACGTCCTGACTTTC
CDR3 protein: CASSYSSRGAGANVLTF
V gene: TRBV6-2/TRBV6-3
J gene: TRBJ2-6
D gene: -
clone size: many

CDR3 DNA: TGCAGTGCTAGAGACGCCTTTCTGGAGACCCAGTACTTC
CDR3 protein: CSARDAFLETQYF
V gene: TRBV20-1
J gene: TRBJ2-5
D gene: -
clone size: many

CDR3 DNA: TGTGCCAGCAGCCCCGGCCGTTCGGGCCAAGAGACCCAGTACTTC
CDR3 protein: CASSPGRSGQETQYF
V gene: TRBV11-2
J gene: TRBJ2-5
D gene: -
clone size: few

CDR3 DNA: TGTGCCAGCAGTGCCTCAGGGGGGGGAACTGAAGCTTTCTTT
CDR3 protein: CASSASGGGTEAFF
V gene: TRBV28
J gene: TRBJ1-1
D gene: TRBD1
clone size: many

CDR3 DNA: TGTGCCAGCAGTGTCTCTGGCAATCAGCCCCAGCATTTT
CDR3 protein: CASSVSGNQPQHF
V gene: TRBV2
J gene: TRBJ1-5
D gene: -
clone size: many